This T cell receptor (beta chain) was recovered during a study of T cells in Graves' hyperthyroidism and ophthalmopathy. Study-wide findings and caveats: A model built on 13 V-J features separated ophthalmopathy from stable hyperthyroidism. Most expanded thyroid clonotypes above 0.001 recurred in blood.

In regard to this clonotype: Its antigen is unknown.

Criteria for exclusion of patients were uncontrolled infection, other autoimmune disease, pregnancy or lactation. What was amplified from RNA transcripts were TCR beta CDR3 regions. HTBI primers were the set used in a first-round RT-PCR of the TCR CDR3. Via MiXCR, TCRdb re-called the multiplex PCR reads, giving one row per CDR3 protein. The sample includes 530,000 or so distinct CDR3 sequences, approximately 25% of them seen just once. The receptor was isolated from a woman in her 30s with Graves' ophthalmopathy. The source material was blood.

CDR3 sequence reads: CASSQDSVGNTIYF. The CDR3 DNA reads TGTGCCAGCAGCCAAGATTCTGTTGGAAACACCATATATTTT. The gene calls are TRBV3-1 and TRBJ1-3; D is ambiguous. The germline gives CDR1 LGHDT, CDR2 YNNKEL (reference sequence). The CDR3 is 14 residues long. V was trimmed by 0 bases and J by 3 bases, leaving 6 bases between them.